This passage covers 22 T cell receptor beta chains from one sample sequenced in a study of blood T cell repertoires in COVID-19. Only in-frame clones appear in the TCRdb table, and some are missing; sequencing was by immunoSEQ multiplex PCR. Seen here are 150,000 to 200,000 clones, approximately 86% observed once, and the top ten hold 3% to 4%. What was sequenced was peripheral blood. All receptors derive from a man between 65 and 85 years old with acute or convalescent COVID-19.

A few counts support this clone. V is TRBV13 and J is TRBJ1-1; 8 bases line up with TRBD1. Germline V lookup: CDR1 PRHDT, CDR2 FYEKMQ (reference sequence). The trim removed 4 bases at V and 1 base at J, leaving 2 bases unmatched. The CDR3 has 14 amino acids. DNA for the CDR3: TGTGCCAGCAGCTATGGGACAGGGAACACTGAAGCTTTCTTT. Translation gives CASSYGTGNTEAFF. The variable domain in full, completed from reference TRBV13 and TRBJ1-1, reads AAGVIQSPRHLIKEKRETATLKCYPIPRHDTVYWYQQGPGQDPQFLISFYEKMQSDKGSIPDRFSAQQFSDYHSELNMSSLELGDSALYFCASSYGTGNTEAFFGQGTRLTVV.

The CDR3 is CASTLDRPYGYTF. The CDR3 DNA follows: TGTGCCAGCACCTTGGACAGACCCTATGGCTACACCTTC. The chain couples TRBV2 to TRBJ1-2, with D possibly TRBD1 on 6 matching bases. Trimming cost V 7 bases and J 4 bases, with 13 bases left between them. The CDR3 extends over 13 amino acids. In germline, CDR1 is SNHLY, CDR2 FYNNEI.

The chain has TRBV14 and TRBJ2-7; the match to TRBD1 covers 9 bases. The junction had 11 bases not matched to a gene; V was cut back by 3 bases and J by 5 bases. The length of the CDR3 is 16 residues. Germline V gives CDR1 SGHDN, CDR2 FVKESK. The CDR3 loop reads CASSQVGQGLLDEQYF. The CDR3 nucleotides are TGTGCCAGCAGCCAGGTGGGACAGGGCCTTCTCGACGAGCAGTACTTC.

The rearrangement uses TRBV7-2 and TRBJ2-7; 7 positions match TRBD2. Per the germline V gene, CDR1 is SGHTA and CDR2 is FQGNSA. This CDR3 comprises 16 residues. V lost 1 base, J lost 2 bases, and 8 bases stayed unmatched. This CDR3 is CASSLGGGLMAYEQYF. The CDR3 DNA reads TGTGCCAGCAGCTTAGGGGGGGGACTCATGGCCTACGAGCAGTACTTC.

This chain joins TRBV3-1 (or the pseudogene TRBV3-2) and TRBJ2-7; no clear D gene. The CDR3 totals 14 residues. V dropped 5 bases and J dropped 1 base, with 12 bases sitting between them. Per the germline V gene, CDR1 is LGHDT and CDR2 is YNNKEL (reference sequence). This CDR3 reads CASSESWSSYEQYF. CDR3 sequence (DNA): TGTGCCAGCAGCGAATCGTGGAGTTCCTACGAGCAGTACTTC.

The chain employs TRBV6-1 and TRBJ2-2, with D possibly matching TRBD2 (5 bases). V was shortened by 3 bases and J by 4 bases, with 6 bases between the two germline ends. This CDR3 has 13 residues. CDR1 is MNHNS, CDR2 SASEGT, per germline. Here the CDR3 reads CASSERVTGELFF. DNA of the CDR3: TGTGCCAGCAGTGAGAGGGTCACCGGGGAGCTGTTTTTT.

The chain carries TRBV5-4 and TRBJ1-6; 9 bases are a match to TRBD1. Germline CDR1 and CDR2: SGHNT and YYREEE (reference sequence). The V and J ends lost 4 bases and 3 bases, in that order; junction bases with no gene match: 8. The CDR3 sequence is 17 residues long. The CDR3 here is CASSPRTGDRYNSPLHF. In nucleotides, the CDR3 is TGTGCCAGCAGCCCGAGGACAGGGGACCGCTATAATTCACCCCTCCACTTT.

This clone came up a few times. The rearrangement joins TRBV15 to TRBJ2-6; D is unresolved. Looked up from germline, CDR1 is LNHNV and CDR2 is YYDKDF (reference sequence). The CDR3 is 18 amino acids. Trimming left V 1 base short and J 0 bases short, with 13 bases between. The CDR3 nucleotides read TGTGCCACCAGCAGAGTTGCCAGTCGTTTCTCTGGGGCCAACGTCCTGACTTTC. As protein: CATSRVASRFSGANVLTF.

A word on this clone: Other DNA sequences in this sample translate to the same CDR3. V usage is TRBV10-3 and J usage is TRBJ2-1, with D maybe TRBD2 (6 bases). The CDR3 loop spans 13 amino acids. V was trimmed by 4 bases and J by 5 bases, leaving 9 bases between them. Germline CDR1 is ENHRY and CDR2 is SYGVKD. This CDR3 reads CAISGGLNNEQFF. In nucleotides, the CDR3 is TGTGCCATCAGTGGGGGACTTAACAATGAGCAGTTCTTC.

The CDR3 spells CASSWGDRGPEKLFF. In nucleotides, the CDR3 is TGCGCCAGCAGCTGGGGGGACAGGGGGCCCGAAAAACTGTTTTTT. The rearrangement links TRBV5-1 to TRBJ1-4; 12 bases fit TRBD1. Germline V gives CDR1 SGHRS, CDR2 YFSETQ. The CDR3 covers 15 residues. The V segment lost 3 bases and the J segment 8 bases; nucleotides outside the gene matches: 5.

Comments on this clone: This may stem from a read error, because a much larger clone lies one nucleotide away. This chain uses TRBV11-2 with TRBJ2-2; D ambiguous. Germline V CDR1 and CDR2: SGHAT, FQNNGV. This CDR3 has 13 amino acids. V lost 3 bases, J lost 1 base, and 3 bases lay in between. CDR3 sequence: CASSFVNTGELFF. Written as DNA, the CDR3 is TGTGCCAGCAGCTTCGTGAACACCGGGGAGCTGTTTTTT.

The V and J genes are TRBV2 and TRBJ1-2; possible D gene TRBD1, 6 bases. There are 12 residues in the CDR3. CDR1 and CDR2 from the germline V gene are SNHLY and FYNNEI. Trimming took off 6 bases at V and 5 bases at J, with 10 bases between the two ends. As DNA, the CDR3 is TGTGCCAGCAGCCCCAGGGGTTATGGCTACACCTTC. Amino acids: CASSPRGYGYTF. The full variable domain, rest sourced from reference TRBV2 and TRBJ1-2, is EPEVTQTPSHQVTQMGQEVILRCVPISNHLYFYWYRQILGQKVEFLVSFYNNEISEKSEIFDDQFSVERPDGSNFTLKIRSTKLEDSAMYFCASSPRGYGYTFGSGTRLTVV.

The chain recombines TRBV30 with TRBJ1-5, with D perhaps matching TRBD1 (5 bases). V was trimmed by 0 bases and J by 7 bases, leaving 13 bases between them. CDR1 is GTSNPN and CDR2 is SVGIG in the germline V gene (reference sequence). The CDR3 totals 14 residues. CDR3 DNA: TGTGCCTGGAGTGTCGAACAGGTCGGACAGCCCCAGCATTTT. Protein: CAWSVEQVGQPQHF.

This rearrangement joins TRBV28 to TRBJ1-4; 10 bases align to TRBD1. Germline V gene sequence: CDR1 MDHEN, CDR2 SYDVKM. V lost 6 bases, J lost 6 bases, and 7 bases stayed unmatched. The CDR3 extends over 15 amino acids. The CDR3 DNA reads TGTGCCAGCAGCAGTGCGGGGACAGGGGATGAAAAACTGTTTTTT. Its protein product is CASSSAGTGDEKLFF.

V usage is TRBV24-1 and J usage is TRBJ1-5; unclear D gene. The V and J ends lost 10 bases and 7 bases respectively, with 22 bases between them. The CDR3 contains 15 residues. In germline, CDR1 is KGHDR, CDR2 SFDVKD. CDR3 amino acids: CATNLRPNAEQPQHF. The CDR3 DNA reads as TGTGCCACGAACCTCCGCCCCAATGCAGAACAGCCCCAGCATTTT.

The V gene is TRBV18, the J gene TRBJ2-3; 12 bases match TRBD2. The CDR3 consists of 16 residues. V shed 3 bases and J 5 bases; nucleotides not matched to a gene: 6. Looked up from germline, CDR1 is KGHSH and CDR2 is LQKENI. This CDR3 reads CASSPLAGGSEDTQYF. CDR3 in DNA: TGTGCCAGCTCACCGCTAGCGGGAGGGTCGGAAGATACGCAGTATTTT.

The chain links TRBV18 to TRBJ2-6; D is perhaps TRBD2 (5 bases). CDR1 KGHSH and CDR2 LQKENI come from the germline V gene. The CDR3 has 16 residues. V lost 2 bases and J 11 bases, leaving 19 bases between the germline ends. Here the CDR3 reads CASSPYVDTGKDVLTF. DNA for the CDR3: TGTGCCAGCTCACCATACGTAGATACGGGGAAAGACGTCCTGACTTTC.

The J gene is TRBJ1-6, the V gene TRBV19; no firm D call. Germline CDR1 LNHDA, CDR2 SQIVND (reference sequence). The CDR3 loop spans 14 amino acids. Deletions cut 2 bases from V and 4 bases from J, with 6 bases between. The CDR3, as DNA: TGTGCCAGTAGTATACGGACTTATAATTCACCCCTCCACTTT. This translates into CASSIRTYNSPLHF.

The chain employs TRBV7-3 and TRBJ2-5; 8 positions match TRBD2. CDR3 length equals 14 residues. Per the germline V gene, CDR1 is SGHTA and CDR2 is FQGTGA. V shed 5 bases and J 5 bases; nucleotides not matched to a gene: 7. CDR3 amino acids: CASSLGPGGETQYF. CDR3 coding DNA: TGTGCCAGCAGCCTTGGACCGGGGGGGGAGACCCAGTACTTC.

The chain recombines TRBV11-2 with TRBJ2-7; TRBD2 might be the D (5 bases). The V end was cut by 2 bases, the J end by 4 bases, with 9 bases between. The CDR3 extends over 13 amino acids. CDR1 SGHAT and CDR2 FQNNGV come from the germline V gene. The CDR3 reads CASSLLPGYEQYF. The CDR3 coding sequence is TGTGCCAGCAGCTTACTCCCGGGGTACGAGCAGTACTTC. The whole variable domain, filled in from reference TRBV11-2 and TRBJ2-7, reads EAGVAQSPRYKIIEKRQSVAFWCNPISGHATLYWYQQILGQGPKLLIQFQNNGVVDDSQLPKDRFSAERLKGVDSTLKIQPAKLEDSAVYLCASSLLPGYEQYFGPGTRLTVT.

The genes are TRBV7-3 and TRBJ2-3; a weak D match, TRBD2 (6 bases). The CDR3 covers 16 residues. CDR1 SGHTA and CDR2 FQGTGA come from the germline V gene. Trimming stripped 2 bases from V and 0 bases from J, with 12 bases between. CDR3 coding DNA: TGTGCCAGCAGCTTACGGCTAGCGCATAGCACAGATACGCAGTATTTT. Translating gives CASSLRLAHSTDTQYF.

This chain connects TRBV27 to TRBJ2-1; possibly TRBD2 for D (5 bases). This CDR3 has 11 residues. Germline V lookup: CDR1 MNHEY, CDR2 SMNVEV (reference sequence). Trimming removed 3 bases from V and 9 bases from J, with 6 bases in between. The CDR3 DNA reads TGTGCCAGCAGTTTCGGGATTGAGCAGTTCTTC. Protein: CASSFGIEQFF.